This TCR beta chain was captured by sequencing in a study of blood T cell repertoires in COVID-19. Original analysis: The authors estimated nucleated cell counts from reference gene primer amplification. TCRdb's table, derived via immunoSEQ multiplex PCR, lists solely in-frame clones and lacks some. V, J and clone size are taken as reported in that table, and D and trimming were inferred from the DNA itself. The table records under 200,000 clones, 80% to 90% of them present only once. V lost 2 bases and J lost 5; bases outside the gene matches: 1. The CDR3 consists of 14 residues. Germline CDR1 is MDHEN and CDR2 is SYDVKM. This clone was observed a handful of times. Seattle cases were enrolled at active infection and followed longitudinally.

The receptor comes from a woman aged 60-75 years with COVID-19, enrolled during active disease. The source material was peripheral blood. V and J are TRBV28 and TRBJ1-5; 9 positions agree with TRBD1. CDR3 residues: CASSLTGGDQPQHF. In nucleotides, the CDR3 is TGTGCCAGCAGTTTAACAGGGGGCGATCAGCCCCAGCATTTT.